The 17 T cell receptor beta chains in this list originate from one sample, sequenced in a study of shared clonotypes between healthy human individuals. CD45RO-negative, CCR7-selected cells formed the naive CD8 fraction, which excluded terminally differentiated effector memory CD45RA+ cells. TCRdb's copy holds only in-frame clones and misses some; the assay was immunoSEQ multiplex PCR. This sample carries some 2 million clones, around 96% of them seen once, and the ten largest clones take around 1.1%. Sequencing was done on a sample of naive CD8+ T cells sorted from blood. These receptors were obtained from a man between 18 and 35 years old in good health.

The chain carries TRBV18 and TRBJ2-7, with 8 positions matching TRBD1. CDR1 KGHSH and CDR2 LQKENI come from the germline V gene. V shed 3 bases and J 3 bases; nucleotides not matched to a gene: 10. The CDR3 runs 16 residues. CDR3 loop: CASSPNDRGVGYEQYF. The DNA for the CDR3 is TGTGCCAGCTCACCTAATGACAGGGGCGTCGGCTACGAGCAGTACTTC.

This clone was seen once. This chain uses TRBV5-3 with TRBJ1-3, with a weak D call TRBD1 (5 bases). TRBV5-3 is reported as an ORF; its role is uncertain. The V end lost 5 bases, the J end lost 3 bases, and 9 bases lay between the germline ends. The CDR3 sequence is 13 residues long. The CDR3 is CARRRGVGNTIYF. The DNA of the CDR3 is TGTGCCAGAAGAAGAGGGGTTGGAAACACCATATATTTT.

The V and J genes are TRBV11-2 and TRBJ1-2; D gene ambiguous. This CDR3 has 13 residues. The V end lost 1 base, the J end lost 5 bases, and 8 bases lay between the germline ends. CDR1 is SGHAT, CDR2 FQNNGV, per germline. The CDR3 region has the DNA TGTGCCAGCAGCTTAGCAGGAGAATATGGCTACACCTTC. Translating it yields CASSLAGEYGYTF. The full variable domain, in which reference TRBV11-2 and TRBJ1-2 provide the parts outside the CDR3, is EAGVAQSPRYKIIEKRQSVAFWCNPISGHATLYWYQQILGQGPKLLIQFQNNGVVDDSQLPKDRFSAERLKGVDSTLKIQPAKLEDSAVYLCASSLAGEYGYTFGSGTRLTVV.

The chain carries TRBV27 and TRBJ1-2, with 8 bases aligning to TRBD1. V was clipped by 5 bases and J by 6 bases; unmatched bases: 8. The germline CDR1 and CDR2 sequences are MNHEY and SMNVEV (reference sequence). There are 14 residues in the CDR3. This chain's CDR3 is CASSPGQGEDGYTF. The CDR3 DNA reads TGTGCCAGCAGTCCAGGACAGGGAGAGGATGGCTACACCTTC.

The rearrangement joins TRBV10-3 to TRBJ2-7, with 10 nucleotides matching TRBD1. CDR3 size: 15 residues. V gave up 7 bases and J gave up 3 bases; unmatched junction bases: 9. In germline, CDR1 is ENHRY, CDR2 SYGVKD. CDR3: CAIKGGTGVVYEQYF. The CDR3 region has the DNA TGTGCCATCAAGGGCGGGACAGGGGTTGTCTACGAGCAGTACTTC.

The CDR3 spells CASSQENLAGAYNEQFF. The DNA for the CDR3 is TGCGCCAGCAGCCAAGAAAACCTAGCGGGAGCCTACAATGAGCAGTTCTTC. The gene calls are TRBV4-3 and TRBJ2-1; 10 bases line up with TRBD2. Germline V gene lookup returns CDR1 LGHNA and CDR2 YSLEER. V was pared by 0 bases and J by 2 bases, with 4 bases of the junction left unmatched. This CDR3 has 17 residues.

The V gene is TRBV7-9, the J gene TRBJ2-1; D gene ambiguous. This CDR3 spans 12 amino acids. The V and J ends lost 1 base and 9 bases respectively, with 7 bases between them. The germline CDR1 and CDR2 sequences are SEHNR and FQNEAQ (reference sequence). The CDR3 sequence is CASSLVVPEQFF. CDR3 coding DNA: TGTGCCAGCAGCTTAGTGGTACCTGAGCAGTTCTTC.

The chain links TRBV19 to TRBJ2-7; 7 nucleotides agree with TRBD2. The trim removed 6 bases at V and 2 bases at J, leaving 7 bases unmatched. The CDR3 has 14 residues. Germline V lookup: CDR1 LNHDA, CDR2 SQIVND (reference sequence). CDR3: CASSQGLVTYEQYF. The DNA for the CDR3 is TGTGCCAGTAGCCAAGGACTAGTCACCTACGAGCAGTACTTC.

This clone appeared a single time. J is TRBJ2-7 and V is TRBV10-3, with a weak D call TRBD1 (5 bases). CDR3 length: 14 amino acids. The V end lost 11 bases, the J end lost 2 bases, and 19 bases lay between the germline ends. Germline values: CDR1 ENHRY, CDR2 SYGVKD. The CDR3 region has the DNA TGTGCCGTTGGAGACAGTTACACGACCTACGAGCAGTACTTC. It specifies CAVGDSYTTYEQYF.

Here the CDR3 DNA reads TGTGCCAGCAGTTTAATGGCAGGCGGGGAGCTGTTTTTT. Protein: CASSLMAGGELFF. The V gene is TRBV27, the J gene TRBJ2-2; D gene ambiguous. Deletions cut 2 bases from V and 7 bases from J, with 8 bases between. The germline V gene has CDR1 MNHEY and CDR2 SMNVEV (reference sequence). CDR3 length equals 13 residues.

The chain links TRBV27 to TRBJ2-7, with TRBD2 matching 8 bases. The CDR3 consists of 14 residues. Germline V gives CDR1 MNHEY, CDR2 SMNVEV (reference sequence). The V segment lost 2 bases and the J segment 4 bases; nucleotides outside the gene matches: 4. DNA of the CDR3: TGTGCCAGCAGTTTAAGCGGGAGTCGTTACGAGCAGTACTTC. Translated: CASSLSGSRYEQYF.

CDR3 protein: CASSPGQGINSPLHF. Here the CDR3 DNA reads TGTGCCAGCAGCCCGGGACAGGGGATAAATTCACCCCTCCACTTT. The chain couples TRBV27 to TRBJ1-6; TRBD1 matches 10 bases. V lost 6 bases, J lost 7 bases, and 6 bases stayed unmatched. Germline V CDR1 and CDR2: MNHEY, SMNVEV (reference sequence). CDR3 length equals 15 residues.

The rearrangement uses TRBV5-1 and TRBJ1-1, with 9 bases aligning to TRBD1. The CDR3 runs 14 residues. The V gene end was trimmed by 4 bases and the J gene end by 5 bases; junction bases not matched to a gene: 6. Germline V gene sequence: CDR1 SGHRS, CDR2 YFSETQ. CDR3 DNA sequence: TGCGCCAGCAGCATGGACAGGGGAGGGACTGAAGCTTTCTTT. Amino acids: CASSMDRGGTEAFF.

The V gene is TRBV4-3, the J gene TRBJ2-7, with D possibly TRBD2 on 5 matching bases. The CDR3 spans 15 residues. Germline CDR1 is LGHNA and CDR2 is YSLEER. Trimming pared 0 bases from V and 2 bases from J, leaving 11 bases between. The DNA of the CDR3 is TGCGCCAGCAGCCAAGAAGTCCGGGGAACCTACGAGCAGTACTTC. Translated: CASSQEVRGTYEQYF.

The chain employs TRBV10-3 and TRBJ2-2; 9 nucleotides align to TRBD2. From germline, CDR1 is ENHRY and CDR2 SYGVKD. V lost 7 bases, J lost 3 bases, and 15 bases stayed unmatched. The CDR3 contains 18 residues. The CDR3 DNA reads as TGTGCCATCACCGACCAATCTCCTAGCGGGGCTTACACCGGGGAGCTGTTTTTT. It codes for CAITDQSPSGAYTGELFF.

V is TRBV9 and J is TRBJ1-2; D perhaps matches TRBD1 (5 bases). The V gene lost 7 bases and the J gene lost 6 bases, with 22 bases spanning the gap. This CDR3 region has 15 residues. CDR1 and CDR2 from the germline V gene are SGDLS and YYNGEE. The DNA for the CDR3 is TGTGCCAGCCGCAATACAGGTTCGGGGGAGGATGGCTACACCTTC. As protein: CASRNTGSGEDGYTF.

This chain uses TRBV11-2 with TRBJ2-2; perhaps TRBD2 as D (6 bases). Looked up from germline, CDR1 is SGHAT and CDR2 is FQNNGV. This CDR3 region has 16 residues. V was pared by 6 bases and J by 5 bases, with 19 bases between. The DNA of the CDR3 is TGTGCCAGCAGTCCCGGGGGAGCGGCGGGGACCGGGGAGCTGTTTTTT. Translating gives CASSPGGAAGTGELFF.